The next 24 T cell receptor beta chains were all read from a single sample in a study of blood T cell repertoires in COVID-19. TCRdb's table, derived via immunoSEQ multiplex PCR, lists solely in-frame clones and lacks some. The table has a few hundred thousand clones, roughly 85% seen once. The sequenced material came from peripheral blood. Receptor source: a human donor in a cohort sampled during active COVID-19.

V usage is TRBV6-2 or TRBV6-3 and J usage is TRBJ1-2; tentative D call: TRBD1 (5 bases). V was shortened by 0 bases and J by 0 bases, with 5 bases between the two germline ends. The CDR3 runs to 14 residues. The germline V gene has CDR1 MNHEY and CDR2 SVGEGT. CDR3 bases: TGTGCCAGCAGTTACTCAGGGGCTAACTATGGCTACACCTTC. Its protein product is CASSYSGANYGYTF.

J is TRBJ2-7 and V is TRBV4-2; D is undetermined. This CDR3 has 12 amino acids. Germline V gene sequence: CDR1 LGHNA, CDR2 YNFKEQ. The V end lost 0 bases, the J end lost 6 bases, and 6 bases lay between the germline ends. The CDR3 reads CASSQERGEQYF. The CDR3 region has the DNA TGTGCCAGCAGCCAAGAGAGAGGCGAGCAGTACTTC.

This chain connects TRBV10-2 to TRBJ1-2; no firm D call. The CDR3 runs 13 residues. Germline loops: CDR1 WSHSY, CDR2 SAAADI. Trimming removed 2 bases from V and 4 bases from J, with 8 bases in between. CDR3 DNA: TGCGCCAGCAGTGAGCAGGTGGGCTATGGCTACACCTTC. Its protein is CASSEQVGYGYTF.

The V call is TRBV20-1, the J call TRBJ1-1; 7 bases agree with TRBD1. The CDR3 spans 11 residues. V trimming: 4 bases; J trimming: 8 bases; junction bases outside the gene matches: 4. CDR1 DFQATT and CDR2 SNEGSKA come from the germline V gene (reference sequence). CDR3 protein: CSAIPTGEAFF. The CDR3 DNA reads as TGCAGTGCTATCCCGACAGGGGAAGCTTTCTTT.

V gene TRBV5-1 combines with J gene TRBJ1-1; no firm D call. V lost 0 bases and J lost 4, with 13 bases in between. Germline lookup yields CDR1 SGHRS and CDR2 YFSETQ. The CDR3 runs to 15 residues. Here the CDR3 DNA reads TGCGCCAGCAGCTTGGAGGTCAGTAGGAGCACTGAAGCTTTCTTT. As protein: CASSLEVSRSTEAFF. Full variable domain (outside the CDR3, taken from reference TRBV5-1 and TRBJ1-1): KAGVTQTPRYLIKTRGQQVTLSCSPISGHRSVSWYQQTPGQGLQFLFEYFSETQRNKGNFPGRFSGRQFSNSRSEMNVSTLELGDSALYLCASSLEVSRSTEAFFGQGTRLTVV.

The chain employs TRBV3-1 (or the pseudogene TRBV3-2) and TRBJ2-5, with TRBD2 matching over 15 bases. Germline lookup yields CDR1 LGHDT and CDR2 YNNKEL (reference sequence). This CDR3 is 16 amino acids long. V was clipped by 4 bases and J by 3 bases; unmatched bases: 3. The CDR3 loop reads CASSRGLAGGEETQYF. The CDR3 nucleotides read TGTGCCAGCAGCCGAGGACTAGCGGGGGGGGAAGAGACCCAGTACTTC.

This clone was observed once. The chain links TRBV5-1 to TRBJ2-3; 14 bases are a match to TRBD2. Unmatched junction bases numbered 3, after V lost 3 bases and J lost 3 bases. This CDR3 region has 16 residues. Germline CDR1 is SGHRS and CDR2 is YFSETQ. The CDR3 sequence is CASSSGLAGATDTQYF. CDR3 nucleotide sequence: TGCGCCAGCAGCTCGGGACTAGCGGGGGCTACAGATACGCAGTATTTT.

This chain joins TRBV14 and TRBJ2-7; 7 nucleotides agree with TRBD1. With V trimmed by 1 base and J by 5 bases, 8 bases remained unmatched. Germline CDR1 and CDR2: SGHDN and FVKESK. The length of the CDR3 is 15 residues. CDR3: CASSQGGRGSNEQYF. CDR3 sequence (DNA): TGTGCCAGCAGCCAAGGCGGCAGGGGGAGTAACGAGCAGTACTTC. The whole variable domain, remainder taken from reference TRBV14 and TRBJ2-7, is EAGVTQFPSHSVIEKGQTVTLRCDPISGHDNLYWYRRVMGKEIKFLLHFVKESKQDESGMPNNRFLAERTGGTYSTLKVQPAELEDSGVYFCASSQGGRGSNEQYFGPGTRLTVT.

In its sample, this clone was seen many times. The V call is TRBV11-2, the J call TRBJ2-5; possibly TRBD2 for D (5 bases). V shed 6 bases and J shed 4 bases, with 18 bases lying between them. The CDR3 spans 15 residues. Germline V gene lookup returns CDR1 SGHAT and CDR2 FQNNGV. The CDR3 region is CASSQTGKGPETQYF. The CDR3 nucleotides read TGTGCCAGCAGTCAGACCGGGAAAGGGCCAGAGACCCAGTACTTC.

The chain uses TRBV18 and TRBJ1-4; 7 bases align to TRBD1. Per the germline V gene, CDR1 is KGHSH and CDR2 is LQKENI. The length of the CDR3 is 15 residues. With V trimmed by 4 bases and J by 7 bases, 9 bases remained unmatched. The CDR3 DNA is TGTGCCAGCTCACGGATGCGGGACAGAGGTGAAAAACTGTTTTTT. Translating it yields CASSRMRDRGEKLFF.

This chain uses TRBV4-1 with TRBJ1-4, with D tentatively TRBD1 (5 bases). This CDR3 is built from 16 residues. In germline, CDR1 is MGHRA, CDR2 YSYEKL. The V end was cut by 0 bases, the J end by 4 bases, with 12 bases between. CDR3 amino acids: CASSQDGRGGNEKLFF. CDR3 coding DNA: TGCGCCAGCAGCCAAGATGGAAGGGGAGGTAATGAAAAACTGTTTTTT.

The chain joins TRBV6-4 to TRBJ1-4; 9 nucleotides align to TRBD1. Looked up from germline, CDR1 is MRHNA and CDR2 is SNTAGT. V lost 5 bases to trimming and J lost 5 bases; unmatched junction nucleotides: 6. The length of the CDR3 is 15 residues. CDR3 nucleotides: TGTGCCAGCAGTCCAGGACAGGGGAAAAATGAAAAACTGTTTTTT. Encoded protein: CASSPGQGKNEKLFF.

The chain employs TRBV7-3 and TRBJ1-1, with D hard to call. This CDR3 region has 13 residues. V lost 2 bases and J 3 bases, leaving 7 bases between the germline ends. Per the germline V gene, CDR1 is SGHTA and CDR2 is FQGTGA. The CDR3 coding sequence is TGTGCCAGCAGCTTAGAGGAGGACACTGAAGCTTTCTTT. This gives the protein CASSLEEDTEAFF.

This clone was counted once. This chain uses TRBV27 with TRBJ1-6; TRBD1 matches 7 bases. Germline V gene sequence: CDR1 MNHEY, CDR2 SMNVEV (reference sequence). The CDR3 covers 15 residues. Trimming cost V 3 bases and J 1 base; bases outside gene matches: 0. The CDR3 DNA sequence: TGTGCCAGCAGTTTGGACAGGTCCTATAATTCACCCCTCCACTTT. Translating it yields CASSLDRSYNSPLHF.

The chain uses TRBV7-3 and TRBJ1-2; no definite D call. V gave up 4 bases and J gave up 3 bases, with 9 bases separating them. This CDR3 has 13 amino acids. CDR1 is SGHTA, CDR2 FQGTGA, per germline. Written as DNA, the CDR3 is TGTGCCAGCAGCTCCGAGGGTGACTATGGCTACACCTTC. Translation: CASSSEGDYGYTF.

A single count supports this clone. The genes are TRBV18 and TRBJ2-3; 7 nucleotides align to TRBD1. There are 16 residues in the CDR3. Trimming cost V 2 bases and J 1 base; bases outside gene matches: 6. Per germline, CDR1 KGHSH and CDR2 LQKENI. CDR3 protein: CASSPNVGTGTDTQYF. The CDR3 DNA reads TGTGCCAGCTCACCAAATGTGGGGACAGGCACAGATACGCAGTATTTT.

Note on this clone: This same CDR3 is encoded by further DNA sequences in the sample. The V and J genes are TRBV20-1 and TRBJ1-2; unclear D gene. Looked up from germline, CDR1 is DFQATT and CDR2 is SNEGSKA (reference sequence). This CDR3 spans 11 amino acids. V lost 3 bases and J lost 3, with 5 bases in between. CDR3 sequence reads: CSASGDYGYTF. In DNA form, the CDR3 reads TGCAGTGCTAGCGGGGACTATGGCTACACCTTC.

The gene calls are TRBV27 and TRBJ1-2; D is perhaps TRBD1 (6 bases). Germline CDR1 and CDR2: MNHEY and SMNVEV (reference sequence). The CDR3 runs 13 residues. Between the trimmed V and J ends, which lost 2 bases and 2 bases, there was a span of 6 bases. The CDR3 reads CASSLGTNYGYTF. For the CDR3, the DNA is TGTGCCAGCAGTTTAGGGACAAACTATGGCTACACCTTC.

The rearrangement joins TRBV30 to TRBJ1-3; perhaps TRBD1 as D (6 bases). Trimming removed 2 bases at V and 0 bases at J, with 8 bases between. The CDR3 sequence is 14 residues long. Germline CDR1 GTSNPN, CDR2 SVGIG (reference sequence). The CDR3 protein is CAWSTGHSGNTIYF. The CDR3 nucleotides are TGTGCCTGGAGTACGGGACACTCTGGAAACACCATATATTTT.

This chain joins TRBV6-5 and TRBJ1-4; TRBD1 is a possible D gene (6 bases). Deletions cut 5 bases from V and 8 bases from J, with 18 bases between. CDR1 is MNHEY and CDR2 is SVGAGI in the germline V gene. CDR3 size: 15 residues. CDR3 region: CASSQITGFVEKLFF. Written as DNA, the CDR3 is TGTGCCAGCAGTCAGATCACAGGGTTTGTCGAAAAACTGTTTTTT.

This chain uses TRBV6-2 or TRBV6-3 with TRBJ1-6; no clear D gene. The germline gives CDR1 MNHEY, CDR2 SVGEGT. The CDR3 covers 15 residues. The V end was cut by 5 bases, the J end by 13 bases, with 21 bases between. The chain's CDR3 is CASSARTPRRVPLHF. The CDR3 coding sequence is TGTGCCAGCAGTGCTCGGACCCCGAGGCGGGTCCCCCTCCACTTT.

The V call is TRBV5-1, the J call TRBJ1-2; the D is unclear. The length of the CDR3 is 14 residues. Deletions cut 4 bases from V and 1 base from J, with 11 bases between. Germline loops: CDR1 SGHRS, CDR2 YFSETQ. The DNA of the CDR3 is TGCGCCAGCAGCGAGGTTACCGTTAACTATGGCTACACCTTC. Residues: CASSEVTVNYGYTF.

The chain recombines TRBV13 with TRBJ1-1; D gene unclear. V lost 5 bases and J 0 bases, leaving 4 bases between the germline ends. This CDR3 has 12 amino acids. Germline CDR1 is PRHDT and CDR2 is FYEKMQ (reference sequence). The CDR3 reads CASSPVNTEAFF. The CDR3 DNA reads TGTGCCAGCAGCCCAGTGAACACTGAAGCTTTCTTT.

V usage is TRBV5-4 and J usage is TRBJ2-3; D might be TRBD1 (5 bases). V gave up 0 bases and J gave up 6 bases, with 11 bases separating them. Looked up from germline, CDR1 is SGHNT and CDR2 is YYREEE (reference sequence). CDR3 length equals 14 residues. CDR3 sequence (DNA): TGTGCCAGCAGCTTGGGTGGGGCAGGGGATACGCAGTATTTT. This gives the protein CASSLGGAGDTQYF.